This T cell receptor beta chain was observed in a study of vaccination and CD4 T cells after COVID-19. Study summary: Those taking part got two shots of either the BNT162b2 or the mRNA-1273 vaccine. Overall study findings and caveats: Convalescent patients' median share of reactive clones seen only post-vaccination was about 86%.

Sequenced with the Oncomine TCR Beta short-read assay was DNA taken from cultured CD4+ T cells. TCRdb itself ran the PCR reads through MiXCR, one entry per CDR3 protein. This table has about 19,000 distinct CDR3 sequences, 50% to 70% appearing once. The treatment denotes: 10-day PBMC culture with coronavirus spike peptide pools or control peptides (ViraFEST assay). In the ViraFEST assay, peptide-pool expansion preceded TCR sequencing of expanded clonotypes. Cultures of PBMCs, around 1.8 million per well, were set up with 10 IU/ml IL-2 and around 9.7 ug/ml peptide pools. As regards this clonotype: What it recognizes is unknown.

The sequenced sample was CD4+ T cells from blood, cultured in vitro, obtained after SARS-CoV-2 vaccination. This clonotype was sampled from a human donor who had recovered from COVID-19.

CDR3 coding DNA: TGTGCCAGCAGCTTAAATCTTGGGTCCGGGACCGACAATGAGCAGTTCTTC. As protein: CASSLNLGSGTDNEQFF. This chain connects TRBV7-2 to TRBJ2-1; D is possibly TRBD1 or TRBD2 (5 bases each). The germline V and J ends were trimmed by 2 bases and 5 bases, with 19 bases remaining between them. Germline V lookup: CDR1 SGHTA, CDR2 FQGNSA. The CDR3 extends over 17 amino acids.